This TCR beta chain came from a study of blood T cell repertoires in COVID-19. The repertoire was sequenced with immunoSEQ multiplex PCR; TCRdb's copy has only in-frame clones and lacks some. Of approximately 280,000 clones in the sample, 85% were seen once. Trimming at V came to 6 bases and at J to 4 bases, leaving 4 bases not matched to a gene. Germline V lookup: CDR1 MDHEN, CDR2 SYDVKM. The CDR3 has 13 amino acids. The rearrangement joins TRBV28 to TRBJ1-2; 8 bases are a match to TRBD1. This clonotype originated in a woman between 50 and 59 years old who had recovered from COVID-19. Sequencing was done on a sample of PBMCs or T cells enriched from blood (not recorded which). This CDR3 is CASRQGVGYGYTF. CDR3 bases: TGTGCCAGCAGACAGGGGGTTGGCTATGGCTACACCTTC.